Listed below are T cell receptor beta chains from one sample, sequenced in a study of CXCR3-negative and CXCR3-positive naive CD8 T cells. TCRdb processed the 5' RACE reads again and assigns one entry to each CDR3 protein, with no DNA. The sample includes 130,000 or so distinct CDR3 sequences. Sequencing input: naive CXCR3- CD8+ T cells from blood. Receptor source: a human donor in good health. Some clones in this sample may be carry-over from other donors' samples. The CDR3 runs from the conserved cysteine through the conserved F or W. The order of the fields is J gene, V gene, CDR3 protein.

>TRBJ2-7|TRBV5-1
CASSHGGDGYEQYF
>TRBJ2-3|TRBV7-8
CASSTQLTGPSHTDTQYF
>TRBJ2-5|TRBV7-6
CASSFQAGGRETQYF
>TRBJ1-5|TRBV4-1
CASSQDNQGRGNQPQHF
>TRBJ2-1|TRBV7-9
CASTWTYNEQFF
>TRBJ2-1|TRBV3-1
CASSQDGRGTPYNEQFF
>TRBJ2-3|TRBV20-1
CSASLTDGTDTQYF
>TRBJ1-2|TRBV12-5
CASGKQSYGYTF
>TRBJ2-5|TRBV9
CASSVAGGPAETQYF
>TRBJ2-1|TRBV23-1
CASSLGPEQFF
>TRBJ2-1|TRBV9
CASSADLGGDYNEQFF
>TRBJ2-1|TRBV7-9
CASSLDWTYNEQFF
>TRBJ1-1|TRBV20-1
CSVGTGGPNTEAFF
>TRBJ2-7|TRBV13
CASSLGGDSYEQYF
>TRBJ2-1|TRBV19
CASKGGGAVYNEQFF
>TRBJ2-5|TRBV24-1
CATSDDVWETQYF
>TRBJ1-1|TRBV11-2
CASSYGPRDEAFF
>TRBJ2-7|TRBV14
CGSSQAPYEQYF
>TRBJ1-1|TRBV7-8
CASSPSDINMNTEAFF
>TRBJ2-1|TRBV7-3
CASSLIAGGSYNEQFF
>TRBJ2-2|TRBV29-1
CSVVVGTGELFF
>TRBJ2-5|TRBV29-1
CSVEDLQGQIQETQYF
>TRBJ1-3|TRBV2
CASSERVGASGNTIYF
>TRBJ2-3|TRBV7-9
CASSFPSGSGTDTQYF
>TRBJ1-5|TRBV28
CASRQDRAVYSNQPQHF
>TRBJ2-1|TRBV7-8
CASSKVRAGAGDEQFF
>TRBJ2-7|TRBV9
CASSVSGGPSPYEQYF
>TRBJ1-3|TRBV28
CASNRGPGNTIYF
>TRBJ2-1|TRBV6-5
CASSYGSRTNEQFF
>TRBJ2-1|TRBV7-9
CAGSPRTSGIYNEQFF
>TRBJ2-1|TRBV12-3/TRBV12-4
CASSFMRGRYNEQFF
>TRBJ2-5|TRBV21-1
CASNPIQETQYF
>TRBJ2-1|TRBV11-2
CASSLADFGSWSYNEQFF
>TRBJ2-3|TRBV28
CASSLLTGIVGTDTQYF
>TRBJ2-7|TRBV5-5
CASSEGTGAYEQYF